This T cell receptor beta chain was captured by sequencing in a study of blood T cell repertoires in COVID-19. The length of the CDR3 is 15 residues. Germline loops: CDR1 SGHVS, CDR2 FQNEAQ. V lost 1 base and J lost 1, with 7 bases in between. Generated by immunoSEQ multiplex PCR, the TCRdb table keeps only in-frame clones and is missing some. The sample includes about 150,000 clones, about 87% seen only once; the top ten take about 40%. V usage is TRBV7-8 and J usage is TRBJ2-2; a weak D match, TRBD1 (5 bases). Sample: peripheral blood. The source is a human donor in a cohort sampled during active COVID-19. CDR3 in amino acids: CASSLGDRNTGELFF. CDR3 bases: TGTGCCAGCAGCTTAGGAGACAGGAACACCGGGGAGCTGTTTTTT.